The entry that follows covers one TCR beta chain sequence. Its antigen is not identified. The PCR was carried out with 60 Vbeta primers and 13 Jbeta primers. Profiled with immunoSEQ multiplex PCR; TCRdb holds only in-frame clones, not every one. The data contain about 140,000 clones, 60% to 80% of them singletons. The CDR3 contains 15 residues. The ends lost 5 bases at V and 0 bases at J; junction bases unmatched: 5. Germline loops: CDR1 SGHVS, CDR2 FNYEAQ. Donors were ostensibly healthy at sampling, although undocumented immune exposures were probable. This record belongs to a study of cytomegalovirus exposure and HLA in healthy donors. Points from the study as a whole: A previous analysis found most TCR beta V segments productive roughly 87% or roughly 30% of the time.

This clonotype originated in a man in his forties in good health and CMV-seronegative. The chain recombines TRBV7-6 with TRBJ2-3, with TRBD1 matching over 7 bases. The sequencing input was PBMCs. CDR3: CASSPDRVSTDTQYF. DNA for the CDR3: TGTGCCAGCAGCCCCGACAGGGTCAGCACAGATACGCAGTATTTT.